This entry lists 30 T cell receptor beta chains sequenced from one sample in a study of vaccination effects on CD4 cells after COVID-19. The method was immunoSEQ multiplex PCR; TCRdb's version includes in-frame clones alone and lacks a portion of them. The sample lists about 35,000 clones; roughly 82% were seen once. Antigens of these TCRs are unknown. Viral peptide pool expansion of antigen-specific CD4+ T cells preceded sequencing in the ViraFEST assay. It was after approximately 11 days of culture that CD4+ T cells were isolated. Participants received two doses of either the BNT162b2 or mRNA-1273 vaccine. The specimen comprised CD4+ T cells from PBMCs cultured with HCoV-NL63 spike peptides, sampled after COVID-19 vaccination. The receptor set was obtained from a human donor who received a COVID-19 vaccine. Some clones in this sample may be carry-over from other donors' samples.

CDR3 in amino acids: CATSDPTVLGETQYF. The CDR3 DNA is TGTGCCACCAGTGATCCCACAGTGTTGGGGGAGACCCAGTACTTC. The chain has TRBV24-1 and TRBJ2-5; unclear D gene. The CDR3 spans 15 residues. Germline-derived CDR1 and CDR2 are KGHDR and SFDVKD. Trimming removed 3 bases from V and 5 bases from J, with 15 bases in between.

V usage is TRBV7-3 and J usage is TRBJ2-2; D uncertain. The CDR3 totals 14 residues. Germline values: CDR1 SGHTA, CDR2 FQGTGA. V was trimmed by 5 bases and J by 0 bases, leaving 7 bases between them. CDR3 in amino acids: CASSIRPNTGELFF. CDR3 bases: TGTGCCAGCAGCATCCGTCCGAACACCGGGGAGCTGTTTTTT.

This clone was seen just once. The chain links TRBV12-3 or TRBV12-4 to TRBJ1-2; a weak D match, TRBD1 (5 bases). The CDR3 contains 12 residues. The V gene lost 5 bases and the J gene lost 5 bases, with 9 bases spanning the gap. In nucleotides, the CDR3 is TGTGCCAGCAGTGGGGGGGGATATGGCTACACCTTC. Its protein is CASSGGGYGYTF.

The chain links TRBV3-1 (or the pseudogene TRBV3-2) to TRBJ1-4; no definite D call. CDR1 is LGHDT, CDR2 YNNKEL, per germline (reference sequence). The CDR3 contains 16 residues. Trimming took 4 bases from V and 3 from J, leaving 15 bases between them. The CDR3 region has the DNA TGTGCCAGCAGCCCAGAGGTGCCAGCCTCTAATGAAAAACTGTTTTTT. Amino acids: CASSPEVPASNEKLFF.

The chain has TRBV5-1 and TRBJ2-3, with 9 bases lining up with TRBD1. V shed 4 bases, J shed 3 bases, and the junction held 9 bases outside the gene matches. Germline CDR1 reads SGHRS; CDR2 reads YFSETQ. There are 16 residues in the CDR3. As DNA, the CDR3 is TGCGCCAGCAGCCCCGGGACAGGGCTCGTGACAGATACGCAGTATTTT. Protein: CASSPGTGLVTDTQYF.

The chain employs TRBV3-1 (or the pseudogene TRBV3-2) and TRBJ1-1; perhaps TRBD1 as D (5 bases). There are 15 residues in the CDR3. Germline-derived CDR1 and CDR2 are LGHDT and YNNKEL (reference sequence). V was cut by 4 bases and J by 0 bases, with 12 bases left in between. The CDR3 loop is CASSREGTMNTEAFF. In DNA, the CDR3 is TGTGCCAGCAGCCGGGAAGGGACCATGAACACTGAAGCTTTCTTT.

This clone appeared a few times. The chain carries TRBV11-1 and TRBJ2-7, with no clear D. The germline V and J ends were trimmed by 1 base and 0 bases, with 7 bases remaining between them. There are 14 residues in the CDR3. CDR1 and CDR2 from the germline V gene are SGHAT and FQDESV (reference sequence). In nucleotides, the CDR3 is TGTGCCAGCAGCTTAGGCATTTCCTCCTACGAGCAGTACGTC. This sequence encodes CASSLGISSYEQYV.

CDR3 sequence (DNA): TGCGCCAGCAGGACTTTGGGACAGGAATACAATGAGCAGTTCTTC. The encoded protein is CASRTLGQEYNEQFF. V is TRBV10-2 and J is TRBJ2-1; 8 bases are a match to TRBD1. The junction had 8 bases not matched to a gene; V was cut back by 6 bases and J by 4 bases. The CDR3 has 15 residues. Germline values: CDR1 WSHSY, CDR2 SAAADI.

The chain has TRBV19 and TRBJ2-3; 8 positions agree with TRBD2. CDR3 length: 14 residues. The germline gives CDR1 LNHDA, CDR2 SQIVND (reference sequence). The J segment lost 4 bases and the V segment lost 2 bases, leaving 2 bases of the junction unmatched. The CDR3 sequence: CASSIREGADTQYF. In DNA, the CDR3 is TGTGCCAGTAGTATACGGGAGGGAGCAGATACGCAGTATTTT.

The V call is TRBV19, the J call TRBJ2-1; TRBD1 aligns across 12 bases. The CDR3 spans 16 residues. Germline V gene data show CDR1 as LNHDA and CDR2 as SQIVND (reference sequence). V lost 6 bases to trimming and J lost 9 bases; unmatched junction nucleotides: 12. CDR3 nucleotides: TGTGCCAGTAGACCTCTCGGGACAGGGGGCGGAGGTGAGCAGTTCTTC. Its protein is CASRPLGTGGGGEQFF.

The chain uses TRBV7-9 and TRBJ2-7, with D perhaps TRBD2 (5 bases). The germline CDR1 and CDR2 sequences are SEHNR and FQNEAQ (reference sequence). The V gene lost 1 base and the J gene lost 3 bases, with 16 bases spanning the gap. The length of the CDR3 is 16 residues. The CDR3 DNA sequence: TGTGCCAGCAGCTTAGTTCAGAGGGAATGGGACTACGAGCAGTACGTC. Its translation is CASSLVQREWDYEQYV.

The chain links TRBV6-5 to TRBJ2-7; D is perhaps TRBD1 (6 bases). The germline gives CDR1 MNHEY, CDR2 SVGAGI. The V gene lost 6 bases and the J gene lost 2 bases, with 14 bases spanning the gap. The CDR3 totals 14 residues. Written as DNA, the CDR3 is TGTGCCAGCAGGTCAGCCGGGACACCCTACGAGCAGTACGTC. It codes for CASRSAGTPYEQYV.

V gene TRBV12-5 combines with J gene TRBJ1-5, with TRBD1 as a possible D gene (6 bases). The CDR3 loop spans 17 amino acids. V was cut by 0 bases and J by 2 bases, with 14 bases left in between. Per germline, CDR1 LGHNT and CDR2 FRNRAP. The DNA for the CDR3 is TGTGCTAGTGGTTTGGTAAATGACAGGTCGGGCAATCAGCCCCAGCATTTT. Amino acids: CASGLVNDRSGNQPQHF.

The chain couples TRBV6-1 to TRBJ1-2; D is unclear. Deletions cut 3 bases from V and 4 bases from J, with 12 bases between. The germline CDR1 and CDR2 sequences are MNHNS and SASEGT. The CDR3 runs to 14 residues. DNA of the CDR3: TGTGCCAGCAGTGAGTCTTCGGGTCCCTATGGCTACACCTTC. This encodes CASSESSGPYGYTF.

The rearrangement links TRBV21-1 to TRBJ2-1; TRBD2, as called in the table, went unchecked against the DNA. TRBV21-1 is tagged as a pseudogene. This CDR3 has 14 residues. CDR3 coding DNA: TGTGCCAGCAGCAATCTGGTCCGGTCGAATGAGCAGTTCTTC. This codes for CASSNLVRSNEQFF.

This chain joins TRBV20-1 and TRBJ1-1; D uncertain. CDR3 length: 11 amino acids. Trimming removed 6 bases at V and 7 bases at J, with 12 bases between. Germline lookup yields CDR1 DFQATT and CDR2 SNEGSKA (reference sequence). The CDR3 here is CSARNQNEAFF. The CDR3 nucleotides are TGCAGTGCCCGGAATCAGAATGAAGCTTTCTTT.

The chain uses TRBV7-3 and TRBJ2-2; D tentatively reads TRBD1 or TRBD2 (6 bases each). The CDR3 extends over 14 amino acids. The V end was cut by 2 bases, the J end by 5 bases, with 9 bases between. Per germline, CDR1 SGHTA and CDR2 FQGTGA. CDR3 residues: CASSLEGGTGELFF. The CDR3 DNA is TGTGCCAGCAGCTTAGAGGGGGGAACCGGGGAGCTGTTTTTT.

This chain joins TRBV18 and TRBJ2-5; TRBD1 is a possible D gene (5 bases). The CDR3 runs 14 residues. CDR1 is KGHSH, CDR2 LQKENI, per germline. V lost 3 bases and J 1 base, leaving 9 bases between the germline ends. The chain's CDR3 is CASSPLRGQETQYF. The CDR3 DNA follows: TGTGCCAGCTCACCTCTAAGGGGCCAAGAGACCCAGTACTTC.

Turning to this clone: Other DNA sequences within the sample encode an identical CDR3. This chain joins TRBV18 and TRBJ1-1, with 7 bases fitting TRBD1. CDR3 length equals 14 residues. In germline, CDR1 is KGHSH, CDR2 LQKENI. J was trimmed by 1 base and V by 1 base; bases with no gene match: 0. The CDR3 protein is CASSPQGANTEAFF. Here the CDR3 DNA reads TGTGCCAGCTCACCACAGGGGGCGAACACTGAAGCTTTCTTT.

This clone appeared a few times. The chain joins TRBV5-1 to TRBJ2-2; tentative D call: TRBD1 (6 bases). Looked up from germline, CDR1 is SGHRS and CDR2 is YFSETQ. Trimming took 4 bases from V and 4 from J, leaving 11 bases between them. The CDR3 covers 14 residues. The CDR3 sequence is CASSLLRGTGELFF. The CDR3 region has the DNA TGCGCCAGCAGCCTGCTCAGGGGCACCGGGGAGCTGTTTTTT.

V gene TRBV19 combines with J gene TRBJ2-5; 7 bases line up with TRBD2. Germline-derived CDR1 and CDR2 are LNHDA and SQIVND (reference sequence). This CDR3 contains 13 residues. With V trimmed by 8 bases and J by 1 base, 4 bases remained unmatched. CDR3 region: CASASGLQETQYF. Written as DNA, the CDR3 is TGTGCCAGTGCTAGCGGCCTCCAAGAGACCCAGTACTTC.

The chain joins TRBV6-4 to TRBJ1-1, with D perhaps matching TRBD1 (5 bases). Trimming cost V 0 bases and J 4 bases, with 12 bases left between them. The CDR3 consists of 15 residues. The germline V gene has CDR1 MRHNA and CDR2 SNTAGT. CDR3 loop: CASSDSYGASTEAFF. The CDR3 DNA sequence: TGTGCCAGCAGTGACTCGTATGGGGCGAGCACTGAAGCTTTCTTT.

This rearrangement joins TRBV7-3 to TRBJ1-2, with 7 bases lining up with TRBD1. This CDR3 region has 15 residues. From germline, CDR1 is SGHTA and CDR2 FQGTGA. The V and J ends lost 4 bases and 3 bases, in that order; junction bases with no gene match: 8. The CDR3 sequence is CASSSSPGGDYGYTF. As DNA, the CDR3 is TGTGCCAGCAGCTCCTCCCCAGGGGGAGACTATGGCTACACCTTC.

The V call is TRBV5-8, the J call TRBJ2-3, with 7 bases lining up with TRBD2. The CDR3 loop spans 15 amino acids. The V and J ends lost 7 bases and 0 bases, in that order; junction bases with no gene match: 8. Per germline, CDR1 SGHTS and CDR2 YDEGEE. CDR3 amino acids: CASPNWEGSTDTQYF. The CDR3 DNA reads TGTGCCAGCCCAAATTGGGAGGGAAGCACAGATACGCAGTATTTT. Using reference TRBV5-8 and TRBJ2-3 for the parts outside the CDR3, the full variable domain is EAGVTQSPTHLIKTRGQQATLRCSPISGHTSVYWYQQALGLGLQFLLWYDEGEERNRGNFPPRFSGRQFPNYSSELNVNALELEDSALYLCASPNWEGSTDTQYFGPGTRLTVL.

The chain links TRBV12-3 or TRBV12-4 to TRBJ1-1; D not certain. The length of the CDR3 is 13 residues. Deletions cut 3 bases from V and 1 base from J, with 6 bases between. The CDR3 nucleotides read TGTGCCAGCAGTTTCTCAGAGAACACTGAAGCTTTCTTT. Protein: CASSFSENTEAFF.

V and J are TRBV29-1 and TRBJ2-5, with 9 bases aligning to TRBD1. The germline gives CDR1 SQVTM, CDR2 ANQGSEA. Trimming took 3 bases from V and 2 from J; bases not matched to a gene: 10. This CDR3 has 16 amino acids. The CDR3 DNA is TGCAGCGTTGACAGTAACAGGGGGCGGCGGCAAGAGACCCAGTACTTC. Translated, it gives CSVDSNRGRRQETQYF.

This clone showed up just once. The genes are TRBV24-1 and TRBJ1-1; no reliable D call. V lost 4 bases and J 3 bases, leaving 8 bases between the germline ends. There are 13 residues in the CDR3. CDR1 is KGHDR and CDR2 is SFDVKD in the germline V gene. The CDR3 sequence: CATSETDYTEAFF. The CDR3 region has the DNA TGTGCCACCAGTGAAACAGATTACACTGAAGCTTTCTTT.

The rearrangement links TRBV7-9 to TRBJ2-3, with TRBD1 as a possible D gene (5 bases). Per germline, CDR1 SEHNR and CDR2 FQNEAQ (reference sequence). The CDR3 length is 14 residues. V dropped 2 bases and J dropped 2 bases, with 8 bases sitting between them. CDR3 DNA sequence: TGTGCCAGCAGCTTACCAGGGAACACAGATACGCAGTATTTT. Translated, it gives CASSLPGNTDTQYF.

The J gene is TRBJ2-2, the V gene TRBV5-1; D call uncertain. The CDR3 sequence is 15 residues long. CDR1 SGHRS and CDR2 YFSETQ come from the germline V gene. Trimming shortened V by 4 bases and J by 0 bases, and 10 bases separated the two germline ends. In nucleotides, the CDR3 is TGCGCCAGCAGCGTTGGAAGCGCGAACACCGGGGAGCTGTTTTTT. Its translation is CASSVGSANTGELFF.

A few counts support this clone. The V call is TRBV15, the J call TRBJ2-7, with D possibly TRBD1 on 6 matching bases. Germline-derived CDR1 and CDR2 are LNHNV and YYDKDF (reference sequence). The CDR3 has 14 residues. The V end lost 5 bases, the J end lost 1 base, and 12 bases lay between the germline ends. CDR3 sequence: CATSADRLSYEQYV. The DNA of the CDR3 is TGTGCCACCAGCGCAGACAGGTTATCCTACGAGCAGTACGTC.